The clone carrying this T cell receptor (beta chain) was observed at least ten times. The sample comes from a study of Graves' ophthalmopathy and Graves' hyperthyroidism. Amplification of the TCR beta CDR3 regions used RNA transcripts (as template). Second-round multiplex PCR came after a first-round RT-PCR that employed HTBI primers. TCRdb redid the calling of the multiplex PCR reads with MiXCR, one entry per CDR3 protein. The sample yields nearly 400,000 distinct CDR3 sequences, around 20% seen once. Trimming removed 4 bases at V and 7 bases at J, with 13 bases between. The CDR3 covers 13 residues. Germline V gene data show CDR1 as MNHNY and CDR2 as SVGAGI (reference sequence).

Sequencing was performed on peripheral blood. The chain uses TRBV6-6 and TRBJ1-1; D is possibly TRBD1 (5 bases). The clonotype was recovered from a woman between 18 and 30 years old with Graves' ophthalmopathy. CDR3 loop: CASSSGRSLEAFF. As DNA, the CDR3 is TGTGCCAGCAGTTCGGGACGGTCCCTTGAAGCTTTCTTT.